Listed below are T cell receptor beta chains from one sample, sequenced in a study of neurological immune-mediated disorders. In TCRdb, the 5' RACE reads were re-called with MiXCR into one record per CDR3 protein. Among approximately 58,000 distinct CDR3 sequences listed, 7.5% to 9.5% were seen once. Sample: PBMCs. The receptors derive from a woman between 40 and 50 years old in good health. Each CDR3 is given with its conserved first and last residue. The order of the fields is clone size, D gene, V gene, J gene, CDR3 protein, CDR3 DNA. A D gene is named only where the DNA matches it firmly. Some rows mark clone size as missing; the rest say once, few, many or name a class of expanded clone.

many	-	TRBV27	TRBJ2-1	CASSRGASYNEQFF	TGTGCCAGCAGTAGGGGGGCCTCCTACAATGAGCAGTTCTTC
few	-	TRBV5-1	TRBJ2-5	CASSTGDGQFFQYF	TGCGCCAGCAGCACGGGAGATGGACAGTTCTTCCAGTACTTC
many	TRBD1	TRBV11-1	TRBJ1-1	CASSPDRVRPEAFF	TGTGCCAGCAGCCCGGACAGGGTTCGACCTGAAGCTTTCTTT
-	-	TRBV3-1	TRBJ2-5	CASSRGSGSAETQYF	TGTGCCAGCAGCCGGGGCAGCGGGTCGGCGGAGACCCAGTACTTC
once	-	TRBV7-8	TRBJ2-1	CASSPRGGIHNEQFF	TGTGCCAGCAGCCCGAGGGGGGGGATTCACAATGAGCAGTTCTTC
many	-	TRBV12-5	TRBJ1-2	CASGLPGAVYGYTF	TGTGCTAGTGGTTTGCCAGGGGCCGTCTATGGCTACACCTTC
many	-	TRBV20-1	TRBJ2-7	CSSGTGYEQYF	TGCAGTTCAGGGACGGGCTACGAGCAGTACTTC
-	-	TRBV4-1	TRBJ1-2	CASSQDLKGGEGGYTF	TGCGCCAGCAGTCAAGACCTCAAAGGGGGGGAGGGTGGCTACACCTTC
many	TRBD1	TRBV3-1	TRBJ2-2	CASSHDWTGRTGELFF	TGTGCCAGCAGCCACGACTGGACAGGAAGGACCGGGGAGCTGTTTTTT
many	TRBD2	TRBV5-1	TRBJ2-3	CASSHLAASGRTDTQYF	TGCGCCAGCAGCCACCTGGCGGCTAGCGGTCGCACAGATACGCAGTATTTT
many	TRBD2	TRBV4-3	TRBJ2-3	CASSQAPRGGRADTQYF	TGCGCCAGCAGCCAGGCGCCCCGGGGCGGGAGGGCAGATACGCAGTATTTT
many	-	TRBV5-1	TRBJ2-3	CASSLEAGRDTQYF	TGCGCCAGCAGCTTGGAGGCCGGGAGAGATACGCAGTATTTT
many	-	TRBV7-9	TRBJ1-1	CASILEHEAFF	TGTGCCAGCATCCTTGAACACGAAGCTTTCTTT
few	-	TRBV7-8	TRBJ2-7	CASSRVQVYEQYF	TGTGCCAGCAGCCGGGTCCAGGTCTACGAGCAGTACTTC
many	-	TRBV4-1	TRBJ1-1	CASSQVGPPNTEAFF	TGCGCCAGCAGCCAAGTGGGGCCCCCGAACACTGAAGCTTTCTTT
many	-	TRBV6-1	TRBJ1-5	CASSEFLGNQPQHF	TGTGCCAGCAGTGAATTTCTGGGGAATCAGCCCCAGCATTTT
many	-	TRBV5-6	TRBJ1-3	CASSSPGARGNTIYF	TGTGCCAGCAGCTCGCCGGGAGCACGGGGAAACACCATATATTTT
many	-	TRBV5-1	TRBJ2-3	CASSLEQGWDTQYF	TGCGCCAGCAGCTTAGAACAGGGTTGGGATACGCAGTATTTT
many	-	TRBV10-3	TRBJ2-2	CAISGDPLGGRPLAGELFF	TGTGCCATCAGTGGGGACCCCCTCGGAGGGCGACCCCTGGCCGGGGAGCTGTTTTTT
many	TRBD1	TRBV5-1	TRBJ2-3	CASSPGQRITDTQYF	TGCGCCAGCAGCCCGGGACAGCGAATCACAGATACGCAGTATTTT
few	TRBD1	TRBV5-1	TRBJ2-7	CASTGTGTEQYF	TGCGCCAGCACCGGGACAGGGACCGAGCAGTACTTC
many	-	TRBV7-2	TRBJ2-7	CASSARLPEQYF	TGTGCCAGCAGCGCCCGTTTGCCCGAGCAGTACTTC
many	-	TRBV20-1	TRBJ1-1	CSARRTRPRNTEAFF	TGCAGTGCTAGACGTACCAGGCCTCGAAACACTGAAGCTTTCTTT
many	-	TRBV3-1	TRBJ2-7	CASSQDSVDLYEQYF	TGTGCCAGCAGCCAAGATAGTGTAGACCTCTACGAGCAGTACTTC
many	-	TRBV25-1	TRBJ1-1	CASHFREEGEEAFF	TGTGCCAGCCATTTTCGTGAGGAAGGCGAAGAAGCTTTCTTT
many	-	TRBV7-2	TRBJ1-2	CASSPGTANYGYTF	TGTGCCAGCTCCCCCGGGACGGCGAACTATGGCTACACCTTC
many	-	TRBV4-3	TRBJ1-6	CASSQDGPGASYNSPLHF	TGCGCCAGCAGCCAAGACGGGCCGGGGGCCTCCTATAATTCACCCCTCCACTTT
many	-	TRBV12-3/TRBV12-4	TRBJ1-1	CASIRGRNTEAFF	TGTGCCAGCATTCGGGGGAGGAACACTGAAGCTTTCTTT
many	-	TRBV5-1	TRBJ2-3	CASSLTQLTDTQYF	TGCGCCAGCAGCTTAACACAGCTCACAGATACGCAGTATTTT
many	-	TRBV10-3	TRBJ2-1	CAISESTVGGPYNEQFF	TGTGCCATCAGTGAGTCGACCGTGGGGGGGCCTTACAATGAGCAGTTCTTC
many	TRBD2	TRBV20-1	TRBJ2-2	CSARGLSGGTNTGELFF	TGCAGTGCTAGAGGGCTTAGCGGGGGGACTAACACCGGGGAGCTGTTTTTT
many	-	TRBV20-1	TRBJ2-2	CSARDKNTGELFF	TGCAGTGCTAGGGACAAAAACACCGGGGAGCTGTTTTTT
many	-	TRBV6-5	TRBJ1-5	CASSYNGGNQPQHF	TGTGCCAGCAGTTATAACGGGGGCAATCAGCCCCAGCATTTT
many	-	TRBV20-1	TRBJ2-5	CSASDHQETQYF	TGCAGTGCTAGTGACCACCAAGAGACCCAGTACTTC
many	-	TRBV10-1	TRBJ1-1	CASSPGTTGTEAFF	TGCGCCAGCAGTCCCGGGACGACGGGCACTGAAGCTTTCTTT
many	-	TRBV7-8	TRBJ2-7	CASSPGFHEQYF	TGTGCCAGCAGCCCGGGGTTCCACGAGCAGTACTTC
many	TRBD1	TRBV4-1	TRBJ2-7	CASSRTGTGGNEQYF	TGCGCCAGCAGCCGAACCGGGACAGGGGGCAACGAGCAGTACTTC
many	-	TRBV6-5	TRBJ2-5	CASSYGRETETQYF	TGTGCCAGCAGTTACGGCCGGGAAACGGAGACCCAGTACTTC
many	TRBD2	TRBV20-1	TRBJ2-7	CSARTAPGLAHEQYF	TGCAGTGCTAGAACCGCTCCGGGACTAGCCCACGAGCAGTACTTC
many	-	TRBV5-1	TRBJ1-1	CASSLDPANTEAFF	TGCGCCAGCAGCTTGGATCCCGCGAACACTGAAGCTTTCTTT
many	TRBD2	TRBV5-1	TRBJ2-2	CASSRRPPSGSYTGELFF	TGCGCCAGCAGCAGGAGACCTCCTAGCGGGAGTTACACCGGGGAGCTGTTTTTT
many	TRBD1	TRBV5-1	TRBJ2-2	CASSEGGADTGELFF	TGCGCCAGCAGCGAAGGGGGCGCCGACACCGGGGAGCTGTTTTTT